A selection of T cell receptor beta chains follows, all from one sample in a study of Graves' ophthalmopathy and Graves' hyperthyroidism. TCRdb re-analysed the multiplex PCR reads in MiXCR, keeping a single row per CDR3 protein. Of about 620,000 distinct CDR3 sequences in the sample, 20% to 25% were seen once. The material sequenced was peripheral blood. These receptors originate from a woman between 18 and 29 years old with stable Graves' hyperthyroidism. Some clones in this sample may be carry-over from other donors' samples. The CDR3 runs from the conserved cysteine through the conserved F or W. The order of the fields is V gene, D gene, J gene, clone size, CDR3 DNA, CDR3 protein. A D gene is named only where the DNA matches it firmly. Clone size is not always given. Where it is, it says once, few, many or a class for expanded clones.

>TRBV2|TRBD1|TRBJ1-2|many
TGTGCCAGCGGGACAGGGGGCGATGGCTACACCTTC
CASGTGGDGYTF
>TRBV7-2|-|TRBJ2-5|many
TGTGCCAGCAGCTTAGCGGTAGGAGAGTTGTACCAAGAGACCCAGTACTTC
CASSLAVGELYQETQYF
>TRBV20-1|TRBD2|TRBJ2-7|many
TGCAGTGCATACTCTAGCGGGAGGGCCGGGTACGAGCAGTACTTC
CSAYSSGRAGYEQYF
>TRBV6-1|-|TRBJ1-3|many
TGTGCCAGCACAAGATTCGGGGTTTCAGGAAACACCATATATTTT
CASTRFGVSGNTIYF
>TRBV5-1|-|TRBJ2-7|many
TGCGCCAGCAGCTTGGGAAGGGGCCGGGCCGAGCAGTACTTC
CASSLGRGRAEQYF
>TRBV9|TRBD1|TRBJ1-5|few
TGTGCCAGCAGCGTAGGTGGGGGGGACAGTGGATTTCCCCAGCATTTT
CASSVGGGDSGFPQHF
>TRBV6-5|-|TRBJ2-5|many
TGTGCCAGCAGTTACTCCCAAGGGGTGGGGGAGACCCAGTACTTC
CASSYSQGVGETQYF
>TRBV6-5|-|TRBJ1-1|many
TGTGCCAGCAGTTCCAGGTCCCAGCCTCCGAACACTGAAGCTTTCTTT
CASSSRSQPPNTEAFF
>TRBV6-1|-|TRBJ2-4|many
TGTGCCAGCCGCCTATACACCAAAAACATTAAGTACTTC
CASRLYTKNIKYF
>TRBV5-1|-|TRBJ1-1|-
TGCGCCAGCAGCGCGGACAGCGACAACACTGAAGCTTTCTTT
CASSADSDNTEAFF
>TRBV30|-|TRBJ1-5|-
TGTGCCTGGACCCAGGGGACGGGGTCGAATCAGCCCCAGCATTTT
CAWTQGTGSNQPQHF
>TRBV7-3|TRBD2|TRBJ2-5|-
TGTGCCAGCAGCTTGACTGGGACTAGCGGGAGAGGGACCCAGTACTTC
CASSLTGTSGRGTQYF
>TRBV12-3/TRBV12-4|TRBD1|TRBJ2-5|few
TGTGCCAGCAGTACCTATAGGACAGGCTTAGAGACCCAGTACTTC
CASSTYRTGLETQYF
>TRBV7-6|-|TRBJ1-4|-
TGTGCCAGCAGCCCGACTACGGGACTGGTTAATGAAAAACTGTTTTTT
CASSPTTGLVNEKLFF
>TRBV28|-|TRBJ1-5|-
TGTGCCAGCAGTTTCCCCGATTCCTGGGGCAATCAGCCCCAGCATTTT
CASSFPDSWGNQPQHF
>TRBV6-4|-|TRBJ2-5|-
TGTGCCAGCAGTAAAAGGGACGTGGAGACCCAGTACTTC
CASSKRDVETQYF
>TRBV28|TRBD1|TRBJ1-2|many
TGTGCCAGCAGTTCCCCGGGACAGGCTAACTATGGCTACACCTTC
CASSSPGQANYGYTF
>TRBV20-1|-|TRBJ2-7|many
TGCAGTGCTATAGTCAGGGGCTACGAGCAGTACTTC
CSAIVRGYEQYF
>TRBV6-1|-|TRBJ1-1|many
TGTGCCAGCAGTGACACAAACTCGGCGAACACTGAAGCTTTCTTT
CASSDTNSANTEAFF
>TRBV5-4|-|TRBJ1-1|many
TGTGCCAGCAGCCATGAGGGGACTGAAGCTTTCTTT
CASSHEGTEAFF
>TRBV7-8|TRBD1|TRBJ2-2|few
TGTGCCAGCAGCAGGGGACAGGGGGCGTCCACCGGGGAGCTGTTTTTT
CASSRGQGASTGELFF
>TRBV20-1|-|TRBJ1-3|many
TGCAGTGCTAGCGTGCTGGGGTCTGGAAACACCATATATTTT
CSASVLGSGNTIYF
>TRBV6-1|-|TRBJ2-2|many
TGTGCCAGCAGAACGAACGGGGAGCTGTTTTTT
CASRTNGELFF
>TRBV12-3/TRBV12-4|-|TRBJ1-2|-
TGTGCCAGCAGTTTTGAGTCGGGGGTGTATGGCTACACCTTC
CASSFESGVYGYTF
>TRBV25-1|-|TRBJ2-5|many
TGTGCCAGCAGTGAGTCTAGGGTCCAAGAGACCCAGTACTTC
CASSESRVQETQYF
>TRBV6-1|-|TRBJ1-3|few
TGTGCCAGCAGTAAAGGAATGCCCTCTGGAAACACCATATATTTT
CASSKGMPSGNTIYF
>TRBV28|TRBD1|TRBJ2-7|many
TGTGCCAGCAGGGGGACAGGGGGCTACGAGCAGTACTTC
CASRGTGGYEQYF
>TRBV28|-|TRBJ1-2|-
TGTGCCAGCAGTTTACCCCCGGGGGTCGGCTATGGCTACACCTTC
CASSLPPGVGYGYTF
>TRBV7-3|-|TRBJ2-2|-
TGTGCCAGCAGCCCAAAGGCTAGCGCGAACACCGGGGAGCTGTTTTTT
CASSPKASANTGELFF
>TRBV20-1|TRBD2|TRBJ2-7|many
TGCAGTGCCACTGGGACTAGCGGGAGAGGCTTCTACGAGCAGTACTTC
CSATGTSGRGFYEQYF
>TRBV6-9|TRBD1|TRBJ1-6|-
TGTGCCAGCAGGGGACAGGGGCTTCCACCCCTCCACTTT
CASRGQGLPPLHF
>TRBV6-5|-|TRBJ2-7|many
TGTGCCAGCAGTTACAGCGGGCAAACCGCCTACGAGCAGTACTTC
CASSYSGQTAYEQYF
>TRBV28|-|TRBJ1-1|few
TGTGCCAGCATCGGAAACGGGTTCATGAACACTGAAGCTTTCTTT
CASIGNGFMNTEAFF
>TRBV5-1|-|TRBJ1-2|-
TGCGCCAGCAGCGCCCAGACAACGCGGGGTCTGAATGGCTACACCTTC
CASSAQTTRGLNGYTF
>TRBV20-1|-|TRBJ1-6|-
TGCAGTGCTAGAGAACAGCCCAATTCACCCCTCCACTTT
CSAREQPNSPLHF
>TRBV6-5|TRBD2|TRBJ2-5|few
TGTGCCAGCAGTTACGCGGGGGGCGATCCCGAGACCCAGTACTTC
CASSYAGGDPETQYF
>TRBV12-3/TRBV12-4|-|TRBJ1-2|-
TGTGCCAGCAGTCAACAAGATTACCCGAGAGGGCTTGGCTACACCTTC
CASSQQDYPRGLGYTF
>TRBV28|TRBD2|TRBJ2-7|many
TGTGCCAGCAGCTTCAATCCGAGGGCTAGCGGGATAGGTGAGCAGTACTTC
CASSFNPRASGIGEQYF
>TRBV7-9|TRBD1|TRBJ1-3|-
TGCGCCAGCAGCCCCAGGGGGTCTTATGGAAACACTATATATTTT
CASSPRGSYGNTIYF
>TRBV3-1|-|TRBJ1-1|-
TGTGCCAGCACGAAAACAGTGAACACTGAAGCTTTCTTT
CASTKTVNTEAFF
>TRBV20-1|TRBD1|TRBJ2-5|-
TGCAGTGTTGTCAGGGGGAGTACAGGGGTTGGAGAGACCCAGTACTTC
CSVVRGSTGVGETQYF
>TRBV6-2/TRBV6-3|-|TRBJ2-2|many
TGTGCCAGCAGTTACCGAGGCGACCCGAACACCGGGGAGCTGTTTTTT
CASSYRGDPNTGELFF
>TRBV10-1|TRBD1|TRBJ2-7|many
TGCGCCAGCAGTTCGGGACAGGGGGTTTCCTACGAGCAGTACTTC
CASSSGQGVSYEQYF
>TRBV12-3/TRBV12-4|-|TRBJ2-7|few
TGTGCCAGCAGTTTCCCGGGGGACCCCTACGAGCAGTACTTC
CASSFPGDPYEQYF
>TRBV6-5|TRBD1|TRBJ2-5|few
TGTGCCAGCAGTATACCGACAGGGGGTAGGGTAGAGACCCAGTACTTC
CASSIPTGGRVETQYF
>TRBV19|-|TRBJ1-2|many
TGTGCCAGTAGTATATACGGGACTAACTATGGCTACACCTTC
CASSIYGTNYGYTF
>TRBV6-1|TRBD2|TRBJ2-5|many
TGTGCCAGCAGTGAGGGACTAGCGGGGGGGATGAAGACCCAGTACTTC
CASSEGLAGGMKTQYF
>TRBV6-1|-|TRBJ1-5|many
TGTGCCAGCAGTGAATCGAGGGACCAGCCCCAGCATTTT
CASSESRDQPQHF
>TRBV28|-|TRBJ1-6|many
TGTGCCAGCAGTTCCAGGACAGCACTAGGGGTATATGATTCACCCCTCCACTTT
CASSSRTALGVYDSPLHF